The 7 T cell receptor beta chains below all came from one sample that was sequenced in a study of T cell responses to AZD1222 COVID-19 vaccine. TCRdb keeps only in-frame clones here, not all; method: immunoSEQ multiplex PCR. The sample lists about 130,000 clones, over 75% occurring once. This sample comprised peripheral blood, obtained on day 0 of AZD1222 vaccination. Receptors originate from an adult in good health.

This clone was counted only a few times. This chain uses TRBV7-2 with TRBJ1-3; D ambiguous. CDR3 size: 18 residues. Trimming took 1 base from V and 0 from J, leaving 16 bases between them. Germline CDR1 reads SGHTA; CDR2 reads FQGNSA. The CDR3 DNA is TGTGCCAGCAGCTTAGTAGCGGGCCCCATCCGCTCTGGAAACACCATATATTTT. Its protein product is CASSLVAGPIRSGNTIYF.

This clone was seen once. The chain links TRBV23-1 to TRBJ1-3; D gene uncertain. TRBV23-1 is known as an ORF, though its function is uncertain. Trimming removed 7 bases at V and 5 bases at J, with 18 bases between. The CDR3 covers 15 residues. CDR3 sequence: CASIGKRQARNTIYF. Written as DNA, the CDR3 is TGCGCCAGCATTGGAAAGAGGCAGGCTCGAAACACCATATATTTT.

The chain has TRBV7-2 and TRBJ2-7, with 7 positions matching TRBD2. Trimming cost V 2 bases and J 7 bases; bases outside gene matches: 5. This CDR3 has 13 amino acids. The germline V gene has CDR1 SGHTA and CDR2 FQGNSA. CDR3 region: CASSLRGDREQYF. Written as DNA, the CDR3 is TGTGCCAGCAGCTTACGGGGGGATCGGGAGCAGTACTTC.

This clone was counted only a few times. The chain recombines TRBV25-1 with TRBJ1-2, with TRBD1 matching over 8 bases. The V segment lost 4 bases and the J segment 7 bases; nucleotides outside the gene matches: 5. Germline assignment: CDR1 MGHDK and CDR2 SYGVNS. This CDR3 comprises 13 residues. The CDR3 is CASSGQGRSGYTF. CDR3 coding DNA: TGTGCCAGCAGTGGACAGGGGCGGTCTGGCTACACCTTC.

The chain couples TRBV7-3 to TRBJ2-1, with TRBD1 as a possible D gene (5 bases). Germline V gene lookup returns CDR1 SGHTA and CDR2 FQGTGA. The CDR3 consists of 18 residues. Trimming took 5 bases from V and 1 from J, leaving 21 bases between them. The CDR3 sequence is CASSAPRVGQGSYNEQFF. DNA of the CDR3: TGTGCCAGCAGCGCCCCCCGGGTGGGGCAGGGTTCCTACAATGAGCAGTTCTTC.

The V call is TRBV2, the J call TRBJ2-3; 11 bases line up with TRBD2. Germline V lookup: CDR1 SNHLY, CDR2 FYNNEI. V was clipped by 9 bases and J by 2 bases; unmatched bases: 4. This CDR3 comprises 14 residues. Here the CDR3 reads CASGLAGYTDTQYF. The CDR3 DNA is TGTGCCAGTGGACTAGCGGGTTACACAGATACGCAGTATTTT.

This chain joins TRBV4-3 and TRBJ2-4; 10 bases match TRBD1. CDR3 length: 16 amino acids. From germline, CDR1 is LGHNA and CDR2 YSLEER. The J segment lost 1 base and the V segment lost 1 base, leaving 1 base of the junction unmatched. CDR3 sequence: CASSQVDRGAKNIQYF. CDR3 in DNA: TGCGCCAGCAGCCAAGTGGACAGGGGGGCCAAAAACATTCAGTACTTC.